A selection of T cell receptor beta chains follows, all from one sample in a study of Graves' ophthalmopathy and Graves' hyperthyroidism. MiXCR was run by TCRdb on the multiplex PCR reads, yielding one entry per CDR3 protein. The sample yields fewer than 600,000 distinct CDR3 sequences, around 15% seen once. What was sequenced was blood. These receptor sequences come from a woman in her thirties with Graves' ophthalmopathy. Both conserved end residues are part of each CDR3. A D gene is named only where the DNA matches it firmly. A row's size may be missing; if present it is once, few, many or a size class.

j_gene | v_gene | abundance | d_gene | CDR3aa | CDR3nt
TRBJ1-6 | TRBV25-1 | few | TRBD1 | CASSDLAGGVFSPLHF | TGTGCCAGCAGTGATTTAGCAGGGGGGGTTTTTTCACCCCTCCACTTT
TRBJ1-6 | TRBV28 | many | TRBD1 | CASTKQGNYNSPLHF | TGTGCCAGCACAAAACAGGGGAACTATAATTCACCCCTCCACTTT
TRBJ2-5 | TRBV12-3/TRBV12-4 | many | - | CASSPGGSETQYF | TGTGCCAGCAGTCCCGGGGGTAGTGAGACCCAGTACTTC
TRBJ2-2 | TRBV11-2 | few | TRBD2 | CASRTKTSGANTGELFF | TGTGCCAGCAGGACCAAGACTAGCGGGGCGAACACCGGGGAGCTGTTTTTT
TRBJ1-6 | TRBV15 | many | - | CATSRDDSPLHF | TGTGCCACCAGCAGAGATGATTCACCCCTCCACTTT
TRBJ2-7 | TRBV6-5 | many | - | CASSSVGAGGEQYF | TGTGCCAGCAGTTCTGTCGGGGCAGGAGGCGAGCAGTACTTC
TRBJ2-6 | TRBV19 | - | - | CASSAISGANVLTF | TGTGCCAGTAGTGCAATCTCTGGGGCCAACGTCCTGACTTTC
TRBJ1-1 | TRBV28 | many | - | CASSLTTGPVGTEAFF | TGTGCCAGCAGTCTAACAACGGGGCCAGTTGGCACTGAAGCTTTCTTT
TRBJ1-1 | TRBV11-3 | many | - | CASGRLGEAFF | TGTGCCAGCGGTAGGCTGGGGGAAGCTTTCTTT
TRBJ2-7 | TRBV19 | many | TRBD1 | CASSIRLGQGTYEQYF | TGTGCCAGTAGTATCCGTCTGGGACAGGGGACCTACGAGCAGTACTTC
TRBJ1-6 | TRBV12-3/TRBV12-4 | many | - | CASSFTDNSPLHF | TGTGCCAGCAGTTTCACTGATAATTCACCCCTCCACTTT
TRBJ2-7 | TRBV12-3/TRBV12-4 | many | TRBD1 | CASSPRTGVDEQYF | TGTGCCAGCAGTCCCCGGACAGGGGTTGACGAGCAGTACTTC
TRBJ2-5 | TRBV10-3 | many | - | CAISDAAIQTQYF | TGTGCCATCAGTGACGCTGCCATCCAGACCCAGTACTTC
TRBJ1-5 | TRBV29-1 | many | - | CSVAESNQPQHF | TGCAGCGTTGCGGAGAGCAATCAGCCCCAGCATTTT
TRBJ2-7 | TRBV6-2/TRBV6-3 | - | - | CASSYRPDYEQYF | TGTGCCAGCAGTTACCGACCAGACTACGAGCAGTACTTC
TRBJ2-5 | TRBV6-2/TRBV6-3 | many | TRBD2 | CASSYSGLWLKTQYF | TGTGCCAGCAGTTACTCGGGACTATGGCTGAAGACCCAGTACTTC
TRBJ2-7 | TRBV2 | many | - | CASRSDSYEQYF | TGTGCCAGCAGATCAGACAGCTACGAGCAGTACTTC
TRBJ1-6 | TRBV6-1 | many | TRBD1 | CASGVDRGSSPLHF | TGTGCCAGCGGTGTGGACAGGGGTAGTTCACCCCTCCACTTT
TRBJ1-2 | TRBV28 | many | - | CASSFPTGASHYGYTF | TGTGCCAGCAGTTTTCCTACAGGAGCCTCACACTATGGCTACACCTTC
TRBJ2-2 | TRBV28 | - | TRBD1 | CASSPQWTGESNTGELFF | TGTGCCAGCAGTCCCCAGTGGACAGGGGAGAGTAACACCGGGGAGCTGTTTTTT
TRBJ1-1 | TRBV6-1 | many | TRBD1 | CASSLMGRGRHTEAFF | TGTGCCAGCAGTCTAATGGGCAGGGGGCGTCACACTGAAGCTTTCTTT
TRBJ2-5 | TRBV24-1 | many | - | CATSDTRRGWQETQYF | TGTGCCACCAGTGATACACGACGGGGATGGCAAGAGACCCAGTACTTC
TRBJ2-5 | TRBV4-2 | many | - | CASSQDRVGETQYF | TGTGCCAGCAGCCAAGACAGGGTGGGGGAGACCCAGTACTTC
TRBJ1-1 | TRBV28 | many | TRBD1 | CASSSPQGGTEAFF | TGTGCCAGCAGTTCACCACAGGGGGGCACTGAAGCTTTCTTT
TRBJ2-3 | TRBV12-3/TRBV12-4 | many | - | CASSVVSSTDTQYF | TGTGCCAGCTCTGTAGTTTCTAGCACAGATACGCAGTATTTT
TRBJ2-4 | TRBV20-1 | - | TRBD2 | CSAAGSSGGGRNIQYF | TGCAGTGCCGCGGGGTCTAGCGGGGGGGGAAGAAACATTCAGTACTTC
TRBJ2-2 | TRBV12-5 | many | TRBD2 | CASGFGLAGGFANTGELFF | TGTGCTAGTGGTTTCGGACTAGCGGGGGGCTTCGCGAACACCGGGGAGCTGTTTTTT
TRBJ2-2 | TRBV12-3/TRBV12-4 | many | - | CASSFVPYTGELFF | TGTGCCAGCAGTTTCGTGCCATACACCGGGGAGCTGTTTTTT
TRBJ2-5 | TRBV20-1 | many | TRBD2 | CSAISIAGMETQYF | TGCAGTGCTATCTCCATAGCGGGAATGGAGACCCAGTACTTC
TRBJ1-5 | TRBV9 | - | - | CACRRDSNQPQHF | TGTGCCTGCAGGAGGGACAGCAATCAGCCCCAGCATTTT
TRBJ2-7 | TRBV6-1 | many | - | CASAGASNYEQYF | TGTGCCAGCGCTGGGGCATCAAACTACGAGCAGTACTTC
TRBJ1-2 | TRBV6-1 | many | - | CASISVQGPYGYTF | TGTGCCAGCATCAGCGTTCAGGGCCCCTATGGCTACACCTTC
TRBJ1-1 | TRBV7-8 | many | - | CASSLAAGPTTEAFF | TGTGCCAGCAGCTTAGCGGCGGGTCCTACCACTGAAGCTTTCTTT
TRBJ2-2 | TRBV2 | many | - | CASSEALPDRNTGELFF | TGTGCCAGCAGTGAAGCGCTTCCGGACAGGAACACCGGGGAGCTGTTTTTT
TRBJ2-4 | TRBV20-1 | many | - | CSALVSAKNIQYF | TGCAGTGCCCTAGTGTCGGCCAAAAACATTCAGTACTTC
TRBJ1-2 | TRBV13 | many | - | CASSSGPGGYTF | TGTGCCAGCAGCTCCGGCCCCGGAGGCTACACCTTC
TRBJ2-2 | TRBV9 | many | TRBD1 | CASSPRTGTENTGELFF | TGTGCCAGCAGCCCTAGAACCGGGACAGAGAACACCGGGGAGCTGTTTTTT
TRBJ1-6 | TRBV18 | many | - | CASSQGTRHNSPLHF | TGTGCCAGCTCACAGGGGACGCGTCATAATTCACCCCTCCACTTT
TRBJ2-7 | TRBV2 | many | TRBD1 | CASSEAMGTVYEQYF | TGTGCCAGCAGTGAAGCTATGGGGACAGTCTACGAGCAGTACTTC
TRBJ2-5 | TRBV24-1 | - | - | CATSDKKETQYF | TGTGCCACCAGTGATAAAAAAGAGACCCAGTACTTC
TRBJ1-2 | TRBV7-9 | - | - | CASSFQLGGYTF | TGTGCCAGCAGCTTCCAATTGGGTGGCTACACCTTC
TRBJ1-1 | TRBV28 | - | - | CASLSNQQFIGGPEAFF | TGTGCCAGCTTATCGAATCAGCAGTTTATAGGTGGACCTGAAGCTTTCTTT
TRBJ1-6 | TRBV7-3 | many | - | CASSLKGSNNSPLHF | TGTGCCAGCAGCTTAAAGGGGAGTAATAATTCACCCCTCCACTTT
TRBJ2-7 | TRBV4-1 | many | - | CASSLAGPGTYEQYF | TGCGCCAGCAGCCTAGCTGGACCCGGAACCTACGAGCAGTACTTC
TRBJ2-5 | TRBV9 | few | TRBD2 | CASSIAGEVGGLQETQYF | TGTGCCAGCAGCATAGCGGGAGAGGTCGGGGGACTCCAAGAGACCCAGTACTTC
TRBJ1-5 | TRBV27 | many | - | CASSLAGEQPQHF | TGTGCCAGCAGTTTGGCAGGGGAACAGCCCCAGCATTTT
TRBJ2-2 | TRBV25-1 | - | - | CASHSRLGGELFF | TGTGCCAGCCATAGTCGGTTGGGCGGGGAGCTGTTTTTT
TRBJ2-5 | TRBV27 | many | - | CASSGSSWGAQETQYF | TGTGCCAGCAGTGGGAGTTCGTGGGGAGCACAAGAGACCCAGTACTTC
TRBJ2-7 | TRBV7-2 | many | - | CASSSGLEIRHEQYF | TGTGCCAGCAGCTCAGGGCTAGAGATCAGGCACGAGCAGTACTTC
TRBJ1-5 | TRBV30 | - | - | CAWSVVGVRNQPQHF | TGTGCCTGGAGTGTAGTAGGCGTTCGCAATCAGCCCCAGCATTTT
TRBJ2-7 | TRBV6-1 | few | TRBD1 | CASGTGGWEQYF | TGTGCCAGCGGGACAGGGGGCTGGGAGCAGTACTTC
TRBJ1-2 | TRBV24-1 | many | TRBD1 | CATSDPLGTGSNYGYTF | TGTGCCACCAGTGATCCCCTCGGGACAGGGAGCAACTATGGCTACACCTTC
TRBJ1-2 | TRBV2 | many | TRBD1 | CASRGQGARVYGYTF | TGTGCCAGCAGGGGACAGGGGGCGCGAGTTTATGGCTACACCTTC
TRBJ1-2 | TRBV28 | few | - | CASSLPTYSF | TGTGCCAGCAGCCTCCCCACCTATTCCTTC
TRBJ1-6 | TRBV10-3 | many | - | CAISESSGRSSPLHF | TGTGCCATCAGTGAGTCGTCAGGGAGAAGCTCACCCCTCCACTTT